This T cell receptor (beta chain) was observed in a study of blood T cells in healthy people across ages. Whole-study context: The template switching approach captured approximately one barcoded beta molecule for every two T cells.

Germline assignment: CDR1 SEHNR and CDR2 FQNEAQ (reference sequence). This CDR3 comprises 15 residues. V was clipped by 4 bases and J by 5 bases, with 15 bases between them. A J-beta primer mix and a sample-barcoded 5' primer were used in a second PCR of roughly 6 to 12 cycles. Template switching added a 12-random-nucleotide identifier to every cDNA molecule. A single record per CDR3 protein comes from TCRdb applying MiXCR to the 5' RACE reads. The data hold around 520,000 distinct CDR3 sequences, with about 25% observed a single time. This same sample was also taken into another study, of T cells of mothers and their children. In that study: At around 1.4 ug per 15 ul, all of the extracted RNA went into cDNA synthesis.

This clonotype was obtained from a boy between 2 and 10 years old in good health. This rearrangement joins TRBV7-9 to TRBJ2-4; tentatively, D is TRBD1 (5 bases). The material sequenced was blood. The CDR3 bases are TGTGCCAGCAGCTCCCCGGGCAGGGCGGAAAACATTCAGTACTTC. Protein: CASSSPGRAENIQYF.